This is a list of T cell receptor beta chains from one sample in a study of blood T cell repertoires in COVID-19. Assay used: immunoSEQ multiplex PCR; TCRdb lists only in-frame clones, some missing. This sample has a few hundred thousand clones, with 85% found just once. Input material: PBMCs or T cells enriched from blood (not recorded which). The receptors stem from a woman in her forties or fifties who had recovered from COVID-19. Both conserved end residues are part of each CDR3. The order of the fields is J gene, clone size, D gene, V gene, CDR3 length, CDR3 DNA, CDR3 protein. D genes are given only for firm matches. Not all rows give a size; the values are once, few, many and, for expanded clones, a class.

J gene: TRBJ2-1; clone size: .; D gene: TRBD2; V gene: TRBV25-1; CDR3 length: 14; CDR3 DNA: TGTGCCAGCAGTGTACTAGCGGAGGACAATGAGCAGTTCTTC; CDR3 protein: CASSVLAEDNEQFF
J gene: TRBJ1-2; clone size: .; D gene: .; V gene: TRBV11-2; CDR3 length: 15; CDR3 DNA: TGTGCCAGCAGCTTAGGTCTCAGGACAAACTATGGCTACACCTTC; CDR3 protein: CASSLGLRTNYGYTF
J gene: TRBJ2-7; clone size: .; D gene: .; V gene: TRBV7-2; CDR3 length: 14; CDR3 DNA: TGTGCCAGCAGCTTAGGGGAGTGGGACTACGAGCAGTACTTC; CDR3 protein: CASSLGEWDYEQYF
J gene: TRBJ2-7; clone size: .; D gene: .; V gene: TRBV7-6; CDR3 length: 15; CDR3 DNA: TGTGCCAGCAGCTTTTCAACAGGCGTTTCCTACGAGCAGTACTTC; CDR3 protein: CASSFSTGVSYEQYF
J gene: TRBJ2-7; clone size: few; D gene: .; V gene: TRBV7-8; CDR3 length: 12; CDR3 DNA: TGTGCCAGCAGCTTAGCATCGGGCGAGCAGTACTTC; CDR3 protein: CASSLASGEQYF
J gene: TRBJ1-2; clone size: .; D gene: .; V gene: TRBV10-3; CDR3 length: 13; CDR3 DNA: TGTGCCATCAGTGTTAACAGGGAAGAGGGCTACACCTTC; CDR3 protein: CAISVNREEGYTF
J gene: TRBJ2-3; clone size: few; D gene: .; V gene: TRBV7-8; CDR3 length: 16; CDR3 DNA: TGTGCCAGCAGCTTAGTAGGCGGGGGCCCCACAGATACGCAGTATTTT; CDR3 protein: CASSLVGGGPTDTQYF
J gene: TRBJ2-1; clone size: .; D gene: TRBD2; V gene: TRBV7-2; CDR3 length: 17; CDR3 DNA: TGTGCCAGCAGCTTGGGGGCAAGCGGGAGATCCTACAATGAGCAGTTCTTC; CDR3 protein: CASSLGASGRSYNEQFF
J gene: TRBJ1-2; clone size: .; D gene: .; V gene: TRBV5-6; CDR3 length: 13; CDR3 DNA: TGTGCCAGCAGCTTCGGTTGGGGGCAAGGCTACACCTTC; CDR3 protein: CASSFGWGQGYTF
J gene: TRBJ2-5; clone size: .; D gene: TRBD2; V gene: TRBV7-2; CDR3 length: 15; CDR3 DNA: TGTGCCAGCAGCTCTAGCGGGAGGGCCAGGGAGACCCAGTACTTC; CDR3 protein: CASSSSGRARETQYF
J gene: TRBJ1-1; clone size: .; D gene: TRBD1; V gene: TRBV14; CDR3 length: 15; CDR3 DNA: TGTGCCAGCAGCCAGAGCAGGGGGCCGTCGGGTGAAGCTTTCTTT; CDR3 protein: CASSQSRGPSGEAFF
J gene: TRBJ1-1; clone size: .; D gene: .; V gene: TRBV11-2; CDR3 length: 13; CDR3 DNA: TGTGCCAGCAGCTTAGACAGGGCCTCCGGAGCTTTCTTT; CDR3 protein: CASSLDRASGAFF
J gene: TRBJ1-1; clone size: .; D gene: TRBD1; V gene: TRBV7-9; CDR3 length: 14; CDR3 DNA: TGTGCCAGCAGCAGGTTTTCGGGACAGGATGCAGCTTTCTTT; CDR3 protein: CASSRFSGQDAAFF
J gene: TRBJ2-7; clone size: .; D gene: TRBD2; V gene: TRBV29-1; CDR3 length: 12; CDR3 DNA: TGCAGCGCTAGCGGGAGCCTCTACGAGCAGTACTTC; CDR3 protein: CSASGSLYEQYF
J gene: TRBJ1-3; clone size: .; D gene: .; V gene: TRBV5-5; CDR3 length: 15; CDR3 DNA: TGTGCCAGCAGCTTGCTAGAGGGTTTCGGAAACACCATATATTTT; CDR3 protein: CASSLLEGFGNTIYF
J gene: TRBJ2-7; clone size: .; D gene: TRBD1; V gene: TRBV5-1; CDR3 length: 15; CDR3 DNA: TGCGCCAGCAGGAAGGACAGGGGTCATTTCGACGAGCAGTACTTC; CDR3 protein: CASRKDRGHFDEQYF
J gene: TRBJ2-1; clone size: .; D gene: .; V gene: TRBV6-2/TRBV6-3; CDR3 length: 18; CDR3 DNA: TGTGCCAGCAGTTACTGGGACTCCTTTTTGAGCTCCTACAATGAGCAGTTCTTC; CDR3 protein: CASSYWDSFLSSYNEQFF
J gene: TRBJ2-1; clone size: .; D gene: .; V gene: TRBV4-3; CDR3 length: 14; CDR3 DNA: TGCGCCAGCAGCCAAGGGGCGCTAGCGAATGAGCAGTTCTTC; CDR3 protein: CASSQGALANEQFF
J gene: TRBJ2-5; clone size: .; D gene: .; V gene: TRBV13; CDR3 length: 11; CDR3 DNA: TGTGCCAGCAGCTTACAATCAACCCAGTACTTC; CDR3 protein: CASSLQSTQYF
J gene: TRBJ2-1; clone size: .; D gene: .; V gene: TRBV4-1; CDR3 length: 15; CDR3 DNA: TGCGCCAGCAGCCAAGATAGATCAGGCTCAAGGGGGCAGTTCTTC; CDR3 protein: CASSQDRSGSRGQFF
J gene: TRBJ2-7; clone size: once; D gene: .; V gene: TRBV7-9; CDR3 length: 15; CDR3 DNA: TGTGCCAGCAGCTCCACGACAAAAGACGTCTACGAGCAGTACTTC; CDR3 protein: CASSSTTKDVYEQYF
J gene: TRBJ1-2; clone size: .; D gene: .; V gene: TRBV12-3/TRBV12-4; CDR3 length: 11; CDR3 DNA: TGTGCCAGCAGCCCAGGGCGGGGCTACACCTTC; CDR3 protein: CASSPGRGYTF
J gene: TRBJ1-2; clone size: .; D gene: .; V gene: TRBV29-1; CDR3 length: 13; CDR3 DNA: TGCAGCGTTGTGCCAGGGGCTAACTATGGCTACACCTTC; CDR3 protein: CSVVPGANYGYTF
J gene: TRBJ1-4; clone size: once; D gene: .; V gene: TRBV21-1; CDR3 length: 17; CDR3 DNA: TGTGCCAGCAGCAAACTTTTGGGGCAAGCAACTAATGAAAAACTGTTTTTT; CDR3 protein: CASSKLLGQATNEKLFF
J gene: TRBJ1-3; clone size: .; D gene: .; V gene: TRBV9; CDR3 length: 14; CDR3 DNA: TGTGCCTCCGGGGGACGGTCCTCTGGAAACACCATATATTTT; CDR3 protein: CASGGRSSGNTIYF
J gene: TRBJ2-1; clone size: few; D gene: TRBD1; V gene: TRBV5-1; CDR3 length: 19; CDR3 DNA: TGCGCCAGCAGCTTGCTGGGACAGGGGGCCCTACGAACTAACAATGAGCAGTTCTTC; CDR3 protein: CASSLLGQGALRTNNEQFF
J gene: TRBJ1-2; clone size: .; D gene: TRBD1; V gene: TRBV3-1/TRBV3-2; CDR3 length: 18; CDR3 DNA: TGTGCCAGCAGCCAGGGACAGGGGGCTCTCGGGGCCGCTGGCGGCTACACCTTC; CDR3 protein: CASSQGQGALGAAGGYTF